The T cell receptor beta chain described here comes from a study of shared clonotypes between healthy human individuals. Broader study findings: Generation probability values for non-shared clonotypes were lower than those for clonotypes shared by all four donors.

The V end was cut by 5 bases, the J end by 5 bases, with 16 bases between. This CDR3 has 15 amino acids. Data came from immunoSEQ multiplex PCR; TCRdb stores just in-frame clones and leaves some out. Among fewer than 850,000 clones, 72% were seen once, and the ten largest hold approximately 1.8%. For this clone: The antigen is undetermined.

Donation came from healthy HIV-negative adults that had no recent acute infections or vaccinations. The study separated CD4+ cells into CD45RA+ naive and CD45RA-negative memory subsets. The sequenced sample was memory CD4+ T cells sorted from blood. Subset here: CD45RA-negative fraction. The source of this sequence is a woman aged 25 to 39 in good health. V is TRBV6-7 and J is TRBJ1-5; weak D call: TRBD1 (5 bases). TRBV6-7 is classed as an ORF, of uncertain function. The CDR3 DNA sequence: TGTGCCAGCAGTCGGTGGGGGGTTGGGGATCAGCCCCAGCATTTT. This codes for CASSRWGVGDQPQHF.